The clone carrying this T cell receptor (beta chain) was seen a few times. No antigen is known for it. This CDR3 is built from 15 residues. After removal of 2 bases from V and 3 bases from J, the junction contained 3 bases not matched to a gene. Germline V gene lookup returns CDR1 SGHRS and CDR2 YFSETQ. Using RNA transcripts as the source, TCR beta CDR3 regions were amplified. An initial round of RT-PCR targeting the TCR CDR3 relied on the HTBI primer set. TCRdb reprocessed the multiplex PCR reads with MiXCR, giving one entry per CDR3 protein. The data hold about 610,000 distinct CDR3 sequences, with roughly 50% observed a single time. The data are from a study of T cells in Graves' hyperthyroidism and ophthalmopathy. Subjects aged 18 to 65 presented with newly diagnosed hyperthyroidism of less than 2 months' duration. Study observations and caveats: Blood also carried most thyroid clonotypes expanded above 0.001.

This TCR came from a young woman with Graves' hyperthyroidism. Material: peripheral blood or thyroid tissue (not recorded which). The chain is built from TRBV5-1 and TRBJ2-2; 8 bases line up with TRBD1. The DNA of the CDR3 is TGCGCCAGCAGCTTCGACAGGGGCTACACCGGGGAGCTGTTTTTT. The encoded protein is CASSFDRGYTGELFF.